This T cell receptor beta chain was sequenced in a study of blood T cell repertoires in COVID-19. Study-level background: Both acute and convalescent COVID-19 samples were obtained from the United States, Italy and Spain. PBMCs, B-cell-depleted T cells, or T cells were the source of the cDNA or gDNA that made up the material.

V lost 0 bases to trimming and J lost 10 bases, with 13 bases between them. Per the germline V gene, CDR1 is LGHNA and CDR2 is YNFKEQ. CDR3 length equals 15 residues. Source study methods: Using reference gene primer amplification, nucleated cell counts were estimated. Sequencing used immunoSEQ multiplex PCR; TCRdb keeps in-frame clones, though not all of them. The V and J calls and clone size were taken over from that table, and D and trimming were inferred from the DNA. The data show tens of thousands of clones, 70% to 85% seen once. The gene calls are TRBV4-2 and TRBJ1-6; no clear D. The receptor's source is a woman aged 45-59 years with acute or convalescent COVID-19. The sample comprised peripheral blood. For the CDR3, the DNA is TGTGCCAGCAGCCAAGAATCTACGGGTGGGTCACCCCTCCACTTT. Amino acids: CASSQESTGGSPLHF.